A selection of T cell receptor beta chains follows, all from one sample in a study of blood T cell repertoires in COVID-19. Only in-frame clones appear in the TCRdb table, and some are missing; sequencing was by immunoSEQ multiplex PCR. Among 250,000 to 300,000 clones listed, approximately 83% were seen once. Sequencing was carried out using peripheral blood. These receptors were collected from a woman between 65 and 79 years old with acute or convalescent COVID-19. CDR3s include the opening cysteine and the closing phenylalanine or tryptophan. The order of the fields is V gene, J gene, D gene, clone size, CDR3 protein, CDR3 DNA. A D gene is named only where the DNA matches it firmly. Some rows have no size entry. The others give once, few or many, or a class for an expanded clone.

v_call: TRBV5-1
j_call: TRBJ2-5
d_call: TRBD2
clone_size: once
cdr3_aa: CASSLGTSSETQYF
cdr3_nt: TGCGCCAGCAGCCTGGGGACTAGTTCGGAGACCCAGTACTTC

v_call: TRBV5-4
j_call: TRBJ2-7
d_call: .
clone_size: once
cdr3_aa: CASSTTDGPYEQYF
cdr3_nt: TGTGCCAGCAGCACGACAGACGGCCCCTACGAGCAGTACTTC

v_call: TRBV6-5
j_call: TRBJ1-2
d_call: .
clone_size: .
cdr3_aa: CASSYRTDRNYGYTF
cdr3_nt: TGTGCCAGCAGTTACCGAACAGACAGGAACTATGGCTACACCTTC

v_call: TRBV5-1
j_call: TRBJ2-3
d_call: TRBD1
clone_size: .
cdr3_aa: CASSSQGDRADTQYF
cdr3_nt: TGCGCCAGCAGCTCCCAAGGGGACAGGGCAGATACGCAGTATTTT

v_call: TRBV4-1
j_call: TRBJ1-5
d_call: TRBD1
clone_size: .
cdr3_aa: CASSLGQGGQPQHF
cdr3_nt: TGCGCCAGCAGCCTTGGACAGGGGGGTCAGCCCCAGCATTTT

v_call: TRBV3-1/TRBV3-2
j_call: TRBJ2-5
d_call: .
clone_size: .
cdr3_aa: CASSQDEARGETQYF
cdr3_nt: TGTGCCAGCAGCCAAGATGAAGCCAGGGGAGAGACCCAGTACTTC

v_call: TRBV10-3
j_call: TRBJ2-3
d_call: .
clone_size: .
cdr3_aa: CAISGTTGGTDTQYF
cdr3_nt: TGTGCCATCAGTGGAACGACGGGGGGCACAGATACGCAGTATTTT

v_call: TRBV4-1
j_call: TRBJ2-2
d_call: .
clone_size: .
cdr3_aa: CASSQDRGPTGELFF
cdr3_nt: TGCGCCAGCAGCCAAGATAGAGGGCCGACCGGGGAGCTGTTTTTT

v_call: TRBV7-9
j_call: TRBJ1-2
d_call: .
clone_size: .
cdr3_aa: CASSLEGAGGSYTF
cdr3_nt: TGTGCCAGCAGCTTAGAAGGGGCTGGGGGGAGCTACACCTTC

v_call: TRBV3-1/TRBV3-2
j_call: TRBJ2-5
d_call: .
clone_size: .
cdr3_aa: CASSQDQGQTQYF
cdr3_nt: TGTGCCAGCAGCCAAGATCAGGGGCAGACCCAGTACTTC

v_call: TRBV5-6
j_call: TRBJ1-6
d_call: .
clone_size: .
cdr3_aa: CASTPGTDNSPLHF
cdr3_nt: TGTGCCAGCACCCCCGGGACTGATAATTCACCCCTCCACTTT

v_call: TRBV15
j_call: TRBJ2-3
d_call: .
clone_size: .
cdr3_aa: CATSGWGVSDTQYF
cdr3_nt: TGTGCCACCAGCGGTTGGGGAGTTTCAGATACGCAGTATTTT

v_call: TRBV5-4
j_call: TRBJ2-7
d_call: TRBD2
clone_size: .
cdr3_aa: CASSGIAGQLVGEQYF
cdr3_nt: TGTGCCAGCAGCGGAATAGCGGGCCAGCTGGTGGGCGAGCAGTACTTC

v_call: TRBV12-3/TRBV12-4
j_call: TRBJ2-1
d_call: .
clone_size: .
cdr3_aa: CASRPSVYNEQFF
cdr3_nt: TGTGCCAGCAGGCCATCGGTTTACAATGAGCAGTTCTTC

v_call: TRBV3-1/TRBV3-2
j_call: TRBJ1-4
d_call: .
clone_size: .
cdr3_aa: CASSQDTGGNLFF
cdr3_nt: TGTGCCAGCAGCCAAGATACGGGAGGGAACCTGTTTTTT

v_call: TRBV5-1
j_call: TRBJ2-5
d_call: TRBD2
clone_size: .
cdr3_aa: CASSLSLAGGPQETQYF
cdr3_nt: TGCGCCAGCAGCTTGTCACTAGCGGGCGGACCCCAAGAGACCCAGTACTTC

v_call: TRBV11-2
j_call: TRBJ1-5
d_call: .
clone_size: .
cdr3_aa: CASSSHNQPQHF
cdr3_nt: TGTGCCAGCAGCTCCCACAATCAGCCCCAGCATTTT

v_call: TRBV21-1
j_call: TRBJ2-2
d_call: .
clone_size: .
cdr3_aa: CASSKIRDRGPGGELFF
cdr3_nt: TGTGCCAGCAGCAAAATAAGGGACAGGGGGCCGGGCGGGGAGCTGTTTTTT

v_call: TRBV20-1
j_call: TRBJ1-2
d_call: .
clone_size: .
cdr3_aa: CSASRGINYGYTF
cdr3_nt: TGCAGTGCTAGTAGAGGGATAAACTATGGCTACACCTTC

v_call: TRBV5-1
j_call: TRBJ2-3
d_call: .
clone_size: .
cdr3_aa: CASRLDSLSTDTQYF
cdr3_nt: TGCGCCAGCAGGCTAGACAGTCTTAGCACAGATACGCAGTATTTT

v_call: TRBV21-1
j_call: TRBJ2-1
d_call: .
clone_size: .
cdr3_aa: CASSSRLAGGPHNEQFF
cdr3_nt: TGTGCCAGCAGCAGCAGACTAGCGGGGGGGCCCCACAATGAGCAGTTCTTC

v_call: TRBV5-1
j_call: TRBJ1-2
d_call: TRBD1
clone_size: .
cdr3_aa: CASSLGQGEGGYTF
cdr3_nt: TGCGCCAGCAGCTTGGGACAGGGAGAAGGAGGCTACACCTTC

v_call: TRBV3-1/TRBV3-2
j_call: TRBJ2-3
d_call: TRBD2
clone_size: .
cdr3_aa: CASRTTSGGREDTQYF
cdr3_nt: TGTGCCAGCCGCACCACTAGCGGGGGGCGGGAAGATACGCAGTATTTT

v_call: TRBV6-5
j_call: TRBJ1-2
d_call: .
clone_size: .
cdr3_aa: CASGSGWAYTF
cdr3_nt: TGTGCCAGCGGGTCGGGGTGGGCCTACACCTTC

v_call: TRBV12-3/TRBV12-4
j_call: TRBJ1-5
d_call: .
clone_size: .
cdr3_aa: CASLRGGNQPQHF
cdr3_nt: TGTGCCAGCCTACGGGGGGGCAATCAGCCCCAGCATTTT

v_call: TRBV5-8
j_call: TRBJ2-3
d_call: .
clone_size: .
cdr3_aa: CASSNPRADTQYF
cdr3_nt: TGTGCCAGCAGCAACCCAAGAGCAGATACGCAGTATTTT

v_call: TRBV18
j_call: TRBJ1-3
d_call: .
clone_size: .
cdr3_aa: CASSPPALSGNTIYF
cdr3_nt: TGTGCCAGCTCACCGCCTGCGCTCTCTGGAAACACCATATATTTT

v_call: TRBV2
j_call: TRBJ2-3
d_call: TRBD2
clone_size: .
cdr3_aa: CASRGGRKLLAVSTDTQYF
cdr3_nt: TGTGCCAGCAGGGGGGGGCGTAAGCTACTAGCGGTAAGCACAGATACGCAGTATTTT

v_call: TRBV4-1
j_call: TRBJ1-1
d_call: TRBD1
clone_size: .
cdr3_aa: CASSAGQGANTEAFF
cdr3_nt: TGCGCCAGCAGCGCGGGCCAGGGGGCGAACACTGAAGCTTTCTTT

v_call: TRBV4-1
j_call: TRBJ1-3
d_call: .
clone_size: .
cdr3_aa: CASSQDGGRGNTIYF
cdr3_nt: TGCGCCAGCAGCCAAGACGGGGGTAGGGGAAACACCATATATTTT

v_call: TRBV5-1
j_call: TRBJ1-1
d_call: .
clone_size: .
cdr3_aa: CASSFGENTEAFF
cdr3_nt: TGCGCCAGCAGCTTCGGAGAGAACACTGAAGCTTTCTTT

v_call: TRBV5-1
j_call: TRBJ1-4
d_call: TRBD1
clone_size: .
cdr3_aa: CASSFGQGSEKLFF
cdr3_nt: TGCGCCAGCAGCTTCGGACAGGGTTCGGAAAAACTGTTTTTT

v_call: TRBV4-1
j_call: TRBJ2-1
d_call: TRBD2
clone_size: .
cdr3_aa: CASSQEAGAGLSEQFF
cdr3_nt: TGCGCCAGCAGCCAAGAAGCGGGGGCCGGCCTTTCTGAGCAGTTCTTC

v_call: TRBV12-3/TRBV12-4
j_call: TRBJ1-5
d_call: .
clone_size: .
cdr3_aa: CASSNGVWGPQHF
cdr3_nt: TGTGCCAGCAGTAACGGGGTATGGGGGCCCCAGCATTTT

v_call: TRBV6-5
j_call: TRBJ1-2
d_call: TRBD1
clone_size: .
cdr3_aa: CASSYARQGTYGYTF
cdr3_nt: TGTGCCAGCAGTTACGCGAGACAGGGTACCTATGGCTACACCTTC

v_call: TRBV7-9
j_call: TRBJ2-6
d_call: TRBD1
clone_size: .
cdr3_aa: CASSLAGDRVNVLTF
cdr3_nt: TGTGCCAGCAGCTTAGCGGGGGACAGGGTGAACGTCCTGACTTTC

v_call: TRBV12-3/TRBV12-4
j_call: TRBJ1-2
d_call: .
clone_size: .
cdr3_aa: CASSLREDGGYTF
cdr3_nt: TGTGCCAGCAGTTTAAGGGAGGACGGTGGCTACACCTTC